Sequencing of this TCR beta chain was carried out in a study of Graves' ophthalmopathy and Graves' hyperthyroidism. Study at large: Stable hyperthyroidism meant no ophthalmopathy within 18 months of follow-up.

In regard to this clonotype: Its antigen is still unknown.

Amplification from RNA transcripts yielded the TCR beta CDR3 regions. After a first-round RT-PCR with HTBI primers, a second-round multiplex PCR was run. TCRdb passed the multiplex PCR reads through MiXCR, listing each CDR3 protein once. Among about 1.2 million distinct CDR3 sequences listed, around a third were seen once. Recruitment covered hyperthyroidism patients aged 18 to 65 whose new diagnosis was of under 2 months' duration. Enrollment excluded any patients with other autoimmune diseases, uncontrolled infections, pregnancy or lactation. Findings and limits, study-wide: Among expanded thyroid clonotypes above 0.001 frequency, most also occurred in blood.

Trimming removed 0 bases at V and 5 bases at J, with 14 bases between. In germline, CDR1 is SGHDT, CDR2 YYEEEE. The CDR3 runs 15 residues. Sequences were obtained from peripheral blood or thyroid tissue (not recorded which). This rearrangement joins TRBV5-6 to TRBJ1-2; D is undetermined. The TCR was taken from an adult man with Graves' hyperthyroidism. CDR3 DNA sequence: TGTGCCAGCAGCTTGGTAGGACGGGAGATTTATGGCTACACCTTC. Translation gives CASSLVGREIYGYTF.